Listed here are 16 T cell receptor beta chains from one sample, sequenced in a study of blood T cell repertoires in COVID-19. Produced via immunoSEQ multiplex PCR; TCRdb's table is partial and in-frame only. The sample lists 390,000 or so clones, around 86% seen once, with more than 1.4% in the top ten. The source material was peripheral blood. The receptors were sampled from a woman aged 25-40 years with active or convalescent COVID-19.

CDR3 DNA sequence: TGTGCCATCGGTGTCGGGGTTGCCACTGAAGCTTTCTTT. It yields the protein CAIGVGVATEAFF. The rearrangement links TRBV10-3 to TRBJ1-1; D gene uncertain. The V end was cut by 8 bases, the J end by 4 bases, with 14 bases between. This CDR3 comprises 13 residues. CDR1 is ENHRY and CDR2 is SYGVKD in the germline V gene.

About this clone: Within the sample, other DNA sequences also encode this same CDR3. CDR3 nucleotides: TGCGCCAGCAGCTTGAGGACAGGCACTGAAGCTTTCTTT. It is translated as CASSLRTGTEAFF. The chain has TRBV5-1 and TRBJ1-1, with TRBD1 matching 7 bases. From germline, CDR1 is SGHRS and CDR2 YFSETQ. J was trimmed by 4 bases and V by 1 base; bases with no gene match: 1. The CDR3 spans 13 residues.

The chain couples TRBV19 to TRBJ1-6; the D gene is possibly TRBD1 (5 bases). CDR3 size: 15 residues. V dropped 5 bases and J dropped 0 bases, with 8 bases sitting between them. From germline, CDR1 is LNHDA and CDR2 SQIVND (reference sequence). The CDR3 region is CASSVDSSYNSPLHF. In nucleotides, the CDR3 is TGTGCCAGTAGTGTCGACAGCTCCTATAATTCACCCCTCCACTTT.

This rearrangement joins TRBV6-5 to TRBJ1-1, with D tentatively TRBD1 (5 bases). Germline V lookup: CDR1 MNHEY, CDR2 SVGAGI. Trimming shortened V by 5 bases and J by 4 bases, and 11 bases separated the two germline ends. There are 13 residues in the CDR3. This chain's CDR3 is CASSPGMGTEAFF. CDR3 bases: TGTGCCAGCAGTCCAGGGATGGGCACTGAAGCTTTCTTT.

This clone was observed a handful of times. CDR3 sequence: CASSQVLARGVGEQYF. DNA of the CDR3: TGTGCCAGCAGCCAAGTTTTGGCCAGGGGAGTTGGCGAGCAGTACTTC. This chain links TRBV4-2 with TRBJ2-7, with a tentative D call TRBD1 (6 bases). The V gene's germline CDR1 is LGHNA and CDR2 YNFKEQ. CDR3 length: 16 residues. Trimming took off 1 base at V and 6 bases at J, with 19 bases between the two ends.

The rearrangement joins TRBV2 to TRBJ1-1; no clear D gene. Per the germline V gene, CDR1 is SNHLY and CDR2 is FYNNEI. CDR3 length: 11 residues. V lost 4 bases to trimming and J lost 4 bases, with 4 bases between them. In nucleotides, the CDR3 is TGTGCCAGCAGTGCCTCCACTGAAGCTTTCTTT. Its protein is CASSASTEAFF.

This clone was counted a single time. This chain links TRBV2 with TRBJ2-3; 11 bases fit TRBD2. The trim removed 5 bases at V and 5 bases at J, leaving 3 bases unmatched. CDR3 length: 14 amino acids. The germline V gene has CDR1 SNHLY and CDR2 FYNNEI. CDR3 region: CASSQTSGIDTQYF. DNA of the CDR3: TGTGCCAGCAGTCAGACTAGCGGGATAGATACGCAGTATTTT.

This chain links TRBV18 with TRBJ1-3; possible D gene TRBD1, 5 bases. Per germline, CDR1 KGHSH and CDR2 LQKENI. The CDR3 runs to 18 residues. Trimming stripped 0 bases from V and 2 bases from J, with 17 bases between. This CDR3 is CASSPPGRGRGAGNTIYF. CDR3 nucleotide sequence: TGTGCCAGCTCACCACCGGGGAGGGGCCGAGGAGCTGGAAACACCATATATTTT.

The CDR3 spells CASSQEAGRGYF. The CDR3 bases are TGTGCCAGCAGCCAAGAAGCGGGGAGGGGGTATTTT. V gene TRBV4-2 combines with J gene TRBJ2-3, with 7 bases that match TRBD2. After removal of 0 bases from V and 14 bases from J, the junction contained 5 bases not matched to a gene. The CDR3 covers 12 residues. The germline V gene has CDR1 LGHNA and CDR2 YNFKEQ.

The chain combines TRBV7-9 with TRBJ2-2, with D perhaps matching TRBD2 (6 bases). This CDR3 comprises 15 residues. Trimming took 2 bases from V and 7 from J, leaving 14 bases between them. Germline-derived CDR1 and CDR2 are SEHNR and FQNEAQ (reference sequence). CDR3 sequence reads: CASSLPSAFGGELFF. For the CDR3, the DNA is TGTGCCAGCAGCTTACCTAGCGCTTTCGGCGGGGAGCTGTTTTTT.

There are a few counts of this clone. The rearrangement links TRBV29-1 to TRBJ2-1; 8 bases are shared with TRBD2. CDR1 SQVTM and CDR2 ANQGSEA come from the germline V gene. There are 16 residues in the CDR3. V lost 6 bases and J lost 4; bases outside the gene matches: 14. For the CDR3, the DNA is TGCAGCGTCGATTACCGGGAGGGCGGGAGGTACAATGAGCAGTTCTTC. Translation: CSVDYREGGRYNEQFF.

The chain joins TRBV29-1 to TRBJ1-2; TRBD1 aligns across 9 bases. With V trimmed by 5 bases and J by 4 bases, 5 bases remained unmatched. The CDR3 totals 13 residues. Germline-derived CDR1 and CDR2 are SQVTM and ANQGSEA. The CDR3 DNA is TGCAGCGTTTCCACAGGGGGCGTCTATGGCTACACCTTC. Encoded protein: CSVSTGGVYGYTF. The full variable domain, in which reference TRBV29-1 and TRBJ1-2 provide the parts outside the CDR3, is SAVISQKPSRDICQRGTSLTIQCQVDSQVTMMFWYRQQPGQSLTLIATANQGSEATYESGFVIDKFPISRPNLTFSTLTVSNMSPEDSSIYLCSVSTGGVYGYTFGSGTRLTVV.

The chain links TRBV19 to TRBJ1-5, with 7 bases identical to TRBD1. CDR1 is LNHDA, CDR2 SQIVND, per germline (reference sequence). The junction had 5 bases not matched to a gene; V was cut back by 0 bases and J by 6 bases. The CDR3 runs to 15 residues. The CDR3 sequence: CASSIDPQGGQPQHF. The CDR3 coding sequence is TGTGCCAGTAGTATAGATCCCCAGGGGGGTCAGCCCCAGCATTTT. The full variable domain, completed using reference TRBV19 and TRBJ1-5, is DGGITQSPKYLFRKEGQNVTLSCEQNLNHDAMYWYRQDPGQGLRLIYYSQIVNDFQKGDIAEGYSVSREKKESFPLTVTSAQKNPTAFYLCASSIDPQGGQPQHFGDGTRLSIL.

This clone was detected once. The genes are TRBV3-1 (or the pseudogene TRBV3-2) and TRBJ2-5; 8 bases are a match to TRBD2. This CDR3 is 16 amino acids long. V was clipped by 4 bases and J by 5 bases; unmatched bases: 12. In germline, CDR1 is LGHDT, CDR2 YNNKEL (reference sequence). CDR3 DNA sequence: TGTGCCAGCAGCCCTCGGTACGGGGGGGAGGTGGAGACCCAGTACTTC. This sequence encodes CASSPRYGGEVETQYF.

This chain uses TRBV6-1 with TRBJ1-4; D perhaps matches TRBD1 (5 bases). The CDR3 runs 15 residues. Looked up from germline, CDR1 is MNHNS and CDR2 is SASEGT. V lost 2 bases to trimming and J lost 8 bases, with 15 bases between them. Here the CDR3 DNA reads TGTGCCAGCAGTGAATTTGTTCGGGGGGAAGAAAAACTGTTTTTT. Translating it yields CASSEFVRGEEKLFF.

The rearrangement joins TRBV14 to TRBJ2-7; 11 bases line up with TRBD2. With 1 base clipped from V and 1 base from J, the junction kept 12 bases outside the gene matches. This CDR3 is 19 amino acids long. The germline CDR1 and CDR2 sequences are SGHDN and FVKESK. The CDR3 sequence is CASSQGPPLAGARSYEQYF. In DNA, the CDR3 is TGTGCCAGCAGCCAAGGACCTCCACTAGCGGGGGCCCGATCCTACGAGCAGTACTTC.